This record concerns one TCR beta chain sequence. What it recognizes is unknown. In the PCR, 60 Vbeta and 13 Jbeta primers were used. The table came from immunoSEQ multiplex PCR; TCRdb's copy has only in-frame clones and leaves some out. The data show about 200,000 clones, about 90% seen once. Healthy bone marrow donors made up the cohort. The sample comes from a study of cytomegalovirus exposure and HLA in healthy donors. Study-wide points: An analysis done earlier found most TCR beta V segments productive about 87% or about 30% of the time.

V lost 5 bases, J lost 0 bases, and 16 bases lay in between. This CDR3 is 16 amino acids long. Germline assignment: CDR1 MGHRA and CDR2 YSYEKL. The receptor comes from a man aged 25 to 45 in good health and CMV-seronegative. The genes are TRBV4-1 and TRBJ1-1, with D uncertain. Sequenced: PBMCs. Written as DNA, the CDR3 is TGCGCCAGCAGCTCCCACCCCGCTACCTTGAACACTGAAGCTTTCTTT. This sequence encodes CASSSHPATLNTEAFF.